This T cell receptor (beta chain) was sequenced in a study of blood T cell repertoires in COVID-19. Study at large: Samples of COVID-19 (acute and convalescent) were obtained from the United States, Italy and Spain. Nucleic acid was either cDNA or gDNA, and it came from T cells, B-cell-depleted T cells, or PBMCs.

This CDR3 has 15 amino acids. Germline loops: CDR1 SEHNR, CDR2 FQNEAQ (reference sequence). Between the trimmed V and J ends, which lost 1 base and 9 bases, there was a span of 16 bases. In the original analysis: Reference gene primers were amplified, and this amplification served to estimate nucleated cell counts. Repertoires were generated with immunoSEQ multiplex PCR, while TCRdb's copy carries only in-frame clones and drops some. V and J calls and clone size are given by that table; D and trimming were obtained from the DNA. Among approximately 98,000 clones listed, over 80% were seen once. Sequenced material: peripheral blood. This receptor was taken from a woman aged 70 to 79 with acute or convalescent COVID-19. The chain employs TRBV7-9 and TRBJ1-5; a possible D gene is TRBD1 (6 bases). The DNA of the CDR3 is TGTGCCAGCAGCTTAGATGGGGGGGCTTTGGGGCCCCAGCATTTT. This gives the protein CASSLDGGALGPQHF.